This entry describes one TCR beta chain. Its antigen is as yet unknown. Combining a sample-barcoded 5' primer with a J-beta primer mix, a second PCR ran for roughly 6 to 11 cycles. TCRdb ran MiXCR on the 5' RACE reads and lists one entry per CDR3 protein. The sample shows some 1.4 million distinct CDR3 sequences, approximately 40% of them seen only once. This sample is drawn from a study of blood T cells in healthy people across ages. Overall study findings and caveats: Long-lived donors had more naive CD4+ cells and higher diversity than aged donors.

Each of the donors had around 10 milliliters of peripheral blood drawn into EDTA-treated Vacutainer tubes. The V gene's germline CDR1 is SGHDT and CDR2 YYEEEE. V gave up 4 bases and J gave up 6 bases, with 17 bases separating them. This CDR3 is built from 15 residues. The V gene is TRBV5-6, the J gene TRBJ2-4; perhaps TRBD2 as D (6 bases). Material for sequencing was blood. This TCR came from a woman between 18 and 30 years old in good health. The CDR3 nucleotides read TGTGCCAGCAGCGACGGAATTTTCGGGGGAAACATTCAGTACTTC. This sequence encodes CASSDGIFGGNIQYF.